The rows below give T cell receptor beta chains drawn from one sample of a study of CD8 T cells in Susac syndrome. TCRdb processed the immunoSEQ multiplex PCR reads anew with MiXCR; each CDR3 protein has one entry. Of some 250,000 distinct CDR3 sequences listed, less than 96% were seen once; the top ten hold under 0.12%. Sample: CD4+ T cells from PBMCs. Every receptor here comes from a human donor with Susac syndrome. Both conserved end residues are part of each CDR3. D genes are given only for firm matches. The size field is filled for only some rows; it gives once, few, many or a size class.

j_call,d_call,clone_size,v_call,cdr3_aa,cdr3_nt
TRBJ2-1,-,-,TRBV10-3,CAISRGDEQFF,TGTGCCATCTCAAGGGGCGATGAGCAGTTCTTC
TRBJ2-3,-,-,TRBV25-1,CASSEHGSATDTQYF,TGTGCCAGCAGTGAACACGGGAGCGCGACAGATACGCAGTATTTT
TRBJ1-5,-,-,TRBV7-8,CASSLGGLRGNQPQHF,TGTGCCAGCAGCTTAGGGGGACTCCGAGGCAATCAGCCCCAGCATTTT
TRBJ1-2,TRBD1,once,TRBV6-2/TRBV6-3,CASSFLTGLYGYTF,TGTGCCAGCAGTTTCCTGACAGGGCTCTATGGCTACACCTTC
TRBJ1-4,-,-,TRBV25-1,CASSLPGAENEKLFF,TGTGCCAGCAGTTTGCCGGGGGCCGAGAATGAAAAACTGTTTTTT
TRBJ1-2,TRBD1,-,TRBV29-1,CSVDLYQDRGLGYGYTF,TGCAGCGTTGACCTATACCAGGACAGGGGATTAGGCTATGGCTACACCTTC
TRBJ2-7,TRBD1,-,TRBV5-1,CASSPGQNSYEQYF,TGCGCCAGCAGCCCGGGACAGAACTCCTACGAGCAGTACTTC
TRBJ2-7,-,-,TRBV20-1,CSARDTRESAYEQYF,TGCAGTGCTAGAGATACCCGGGAGAGCGCCTACGAGCAGTACTTC
TRBJ1-5,TRBD1,-,TRBV11-2,CASSRGDRGYNQPQHF,TGTGCCAGCAGCCGAGGGGACAGGGGGTACAATCAGCCCCAGCATTTT
TRBJ2-7,TRBD2,-,TRBV4-1,CASSLRLAPTYEQYF,TGCGCCAGCAGCCTTCGACTAGCGCCGACCTACGAGCAGTACTTC
TRBJ1-1,-,-,TRBV12-3/TRBV12-4,CASSSQGVNTEAFF,TGTGCCAGCAGCTCACAGGGTGTGAACACTGAAGCTTTCTTT